This T cell receptor (beta chain) stems from a study of cytomegalovirus exposure and HLA in healthy donors. It was with 60 Vbeta and 13 Jbeta primers that the PCR ran. The method was immunoSEQ multiplex PCR; TCRdb's version includes in-frame clones alone and lacks a portion of them. The sample comprises 150,000 to 200,000 clones, 75% to 85% of which are singletons, and roughly 7.3% rests with the top ten. The germline CDR1 and CDR2 sequences are LNHDA and SQIVND (reference sequence). The V gene lost 10 bases and the J gene lost 0 bases, with 22 bases spanning the gap. CDR3 length: 17 amino acids. This rearrangement joins TRBV19 to TRBJ2-1, with a weak D call TRBD1 (6 bases). The sequenced sample consisted of PBMCs. This TCR derives from a male donor in good health and CMV-seropositive. CDR3 in DNA: TGTGCCACTCAGGGGTGGAAAACAGAGAGCTCCTACAATGAGCAGTTCTTC. It translates to CATQGWKTESSYNEQFF.